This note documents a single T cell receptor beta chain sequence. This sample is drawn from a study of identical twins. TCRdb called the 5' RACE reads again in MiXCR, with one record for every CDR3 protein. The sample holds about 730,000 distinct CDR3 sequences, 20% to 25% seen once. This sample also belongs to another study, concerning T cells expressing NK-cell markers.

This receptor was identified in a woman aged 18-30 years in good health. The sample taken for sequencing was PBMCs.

As DNA, the CDR3 is TGTGCCAGCAGCCCCCATATAGCGGGAGGATCGTACGAGCAGTACTTC. This translates into CASSPHIAGGSYEQYF. This rearrangement joins TRBV7-6 to TRBJ2-7, with 10 bases lining up with TRBD2. CDR3 length: 16 residues. V lost 5 bases and J lost 4; bases outside the gene matches: 11. CDR1 and CDR2 from the germline V gene are SGHVS and FNYEAQ.